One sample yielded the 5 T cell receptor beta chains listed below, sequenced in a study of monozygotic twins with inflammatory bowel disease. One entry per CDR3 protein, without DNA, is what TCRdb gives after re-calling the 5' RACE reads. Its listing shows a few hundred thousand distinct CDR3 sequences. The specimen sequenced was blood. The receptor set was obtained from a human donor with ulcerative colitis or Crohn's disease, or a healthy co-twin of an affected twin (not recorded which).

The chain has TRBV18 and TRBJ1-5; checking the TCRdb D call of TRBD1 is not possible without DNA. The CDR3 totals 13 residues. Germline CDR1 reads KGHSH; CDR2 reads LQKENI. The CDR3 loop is CASSRDRDQPQYF. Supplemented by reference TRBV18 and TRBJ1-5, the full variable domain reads NAGVMQNPRHLVRRRGQEARLRCSPMKGHSHVYWYRQLPEEGLKFMVYLQKENIIDESGMPKERFSAEFPKEGPSILRIQQVVRGDSAAYFCASSRDRDQPQYFGDGTRLSIL.

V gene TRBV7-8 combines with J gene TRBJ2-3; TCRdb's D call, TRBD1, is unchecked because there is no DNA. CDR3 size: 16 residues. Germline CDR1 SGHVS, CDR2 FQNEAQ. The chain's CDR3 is CASSYQDSLITDTQYF. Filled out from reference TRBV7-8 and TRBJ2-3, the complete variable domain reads GAGVSQSPRYKVAKRGQDVALRCDPISGHVSLFWYQQALGQGPEFLTYFQNEAQLDKSGLPSDRFFAERPEGSVSTLKIQRTQQEDSAVYLCASSYQDSLITDTQYFGPGTRLTVL.

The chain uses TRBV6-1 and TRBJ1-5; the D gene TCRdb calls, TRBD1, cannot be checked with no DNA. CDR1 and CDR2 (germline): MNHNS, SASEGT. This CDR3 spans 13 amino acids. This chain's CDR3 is CASNTGWNQPQHF.

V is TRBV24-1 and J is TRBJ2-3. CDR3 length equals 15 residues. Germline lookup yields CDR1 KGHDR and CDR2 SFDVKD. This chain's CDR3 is CATSDPASSQDTQYF.

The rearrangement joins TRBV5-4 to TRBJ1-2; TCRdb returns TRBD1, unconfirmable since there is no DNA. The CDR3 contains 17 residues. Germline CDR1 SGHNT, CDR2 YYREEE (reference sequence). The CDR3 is CASSSLQGIVANYGYTF.